This T cell receptor (beta chain) is drawn from a study of cytomegalovirus exposure and HLA in healthy donors. Use of 60 Vbeta and 13 Jbeta primers characterized the PCR. Using immunoSEQ multiplex PCR, the repertoire was profiled, and TCRdb retains in-frame clones only, with some absent. The table lists roughly 180,000 clones, 84% of them singletons. The V gene's germline CDR1 is MNHNY and CDR2 SVGAGI (reference sequence). The CDR3 consists of 16 residues. With 7 bases clipped from V and 7 bases from J, the junction kept 15 bases outside the gene matches. The sample consisted of PBMCs. The rearrangement joins TRBV6-6 to TRBJ1-4, with 7 nucleotides matching TRBD1. The clonotype comes from a man aged 25 to 40 in good health and CMV-seronegative. In DNA, the CDR3 is TGTGCCAGCACCCGGGACAGCGCAAGGGGGAGTGAAAAACTGTTTTTT. Protein: CASTRDSARGSEKLFF.